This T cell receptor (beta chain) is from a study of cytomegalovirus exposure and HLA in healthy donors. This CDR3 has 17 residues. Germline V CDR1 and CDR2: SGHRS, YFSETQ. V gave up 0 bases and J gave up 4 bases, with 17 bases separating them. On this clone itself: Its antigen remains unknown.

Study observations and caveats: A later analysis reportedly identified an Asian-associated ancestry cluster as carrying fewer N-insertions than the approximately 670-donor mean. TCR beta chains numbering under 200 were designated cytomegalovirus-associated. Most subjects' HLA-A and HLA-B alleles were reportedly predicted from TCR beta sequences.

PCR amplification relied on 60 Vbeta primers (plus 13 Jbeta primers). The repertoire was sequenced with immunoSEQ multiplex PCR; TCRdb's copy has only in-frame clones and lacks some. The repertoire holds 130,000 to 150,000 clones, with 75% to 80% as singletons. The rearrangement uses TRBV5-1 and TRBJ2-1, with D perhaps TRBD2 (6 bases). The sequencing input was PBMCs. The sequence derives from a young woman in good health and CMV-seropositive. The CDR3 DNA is TGCGCCAGCAGCTTGGGGGGGACCGGGACTGCATACAATGAGCAGTTCTTC. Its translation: CASSLGGTGTAYNEQFF.